These 22 T cell receptor beta chains were sequenced from one sample in a study of blood T cell repertoires in COVID-19. Data came from immunoSEQ multiplex PCR; TCRdb stores just in-frame clones and leaves some out. The sample lists around 300,000 clones, approximately 86% occurring once. The sample was PBMCs or T cells enriched from blood (not recorded which). These TCRs come from a woman aged 18 to 35 who had recovered from COVID-19.

This rearrangement joins TRBV19 to TRBJ2-7; 9 positions match TRBD1. The CDR3 extends over 14 amino acids. Germline-derived CDR1 and CDR2 are LNHDA and SQIVND (reference sequence). Losses at the gene ends were 0 bases for V and 4 bases for J; bases not matched to a gene: 1. The CDR3 sequence is CASSIDGQGYEQYF. DNA for the CDR3: TGTGCCAGTAGTATAGACGGACAGGGGTACGAGCAGTACTTC.

V is TRBV28 and J is TRBJ2-7; a weak D match, TRBD2 (5 bases). Per the germline V gene, CDR1 is MDHEN and CDR2 is SYDVKM. Between the trimmed V and J ends, which lost 6 bases and 3 bases, there was a span of 15 bases. There are 14 residues in the CDR3. CDR3 DNA: TGTGCCAGCAGACGTACCGGGGTCGGCTACGAGCAGTACTTC. It is translated as CASRRTGVGYEQYF.

The V gene is TRBV10-3, the J gene TRBJ2-5; tentative D call: TRBD1 (6 bases). The CDR3 is 12 amino acids. Deletions cut 7 bases from V and 4 bases from J, with 10 bases between. Germline assignment: CDR1 ENHRY and CDR2 SYGVKD. For the CDR3, the DNA is TGTGCCATCATGGGGACAAGAGAGACCCAGTACTTC. Translated: CAIMGTRETQYF.

This clone is a singleton in its sample. The rearrangement uses TRBV5-6 and TRBJ2-3; D is unclear. Deletions cut 0 bases from V and 6 bases from J, with 8 bases between. The CDR3 extends over 13 amino acids. The germline V gene has CDR1 SGHDT and CDR2 YYEEEE. The CDR3, as DNA: TGTGCCAGCAGCTTGGCTAGAAGGGATACGCAGTATTTT. Translation: CASSLARRDTQYF.

This chain joins TRBV29-1 and TRBJ2-1; the match to TRBD2 covers 7 bases. Trimming took 2 bases from V and 7 from J; bases not matched to a gene: 5. Germline loops: CDR1 SQVTM, CDR2 ANQGSEA. The CDR3 runs 13 residues. In DNA form, the CDR3 reads TGCAGCGTTGAATACGGGAGGTTTAATGAGCAGTTCTTC. The encoded protein is CSVEYGRFNEQFF.

The chain has TRBV15 and TRBJ1-6; weak D call: TRBD1 (5 bases). Trimming removed 1 base at V and 7 bases at J, with 11 bases between. The CDR3 extends over 15 amino acids. Germline V CDR1 and CDR2: LNHNV, YYDKDF (reference sequence). CDR3 sequence (DNA): TGTGCCACCAGCAGAGGACAGCGCCAAAATTCACCCCTCCACTTT. Translation: CATSRGQRQNSPLHF.

This sequence joins TRBV4-1 and TRBJ2-2, with no clear D. The CDR3 runs to 11 residues. V lost 1 base, J lost 10 bases, and 4 bases lay in between. CDR1 is MGHRA and CDR2 is YSYEKL in the germline V gene. CDR3 in DNA: TGCGCCAGCAGCCAAGGCGAGGAGCTGTTTTTT. Protein: CASSQGEELFF.

The chain joins TRBV5-6 to TRBJ2-7; the D gene is possibly TRBD1 (5 bases). CDR1 SGHDT and CDR2 YYEEEE come from the germline V gene. Trimming removed 0 bases at V and 7 bases at J, with 11 bases between. The CDR3 is 13 residues long. CDR3 in DNA: TGTGCCAGCAGCTTGGGAAGGGGATGGGAGCAGTACTTC. Translated, it gives CASSLGRGWEQYF.

J is TRBJ2-2 and V is TRBV7-5; TRBD1, the table's D call, lacks a check against the DNA. TRBV7-5 is assigned pseudogene status. The CDR3 runs 20 residues. The CDR3 bases are TGTGTCAGAAGCTTAGTGTGCCGGGACAGGGGACCAATAAACACCGGGGAGCTGTTTTTT. Translated, it gives CVRSLVCRDRGPINTGELFF.

The chain has TRBV28 and TRBJ2-4, with 8 bases matching TRBD1. V lost 5 bases, J lost 8 bases, and 11 bases stayed unmatched. The length of the CDR3 is 15 residues. Germline CDR1 and CDR2: MDHEN and SYDVKM. CDR3 residues: CASSPLDRDGDIQYF. CDR3 coding DNA: TGTGCCAGCAGTCCCCTGGACAGGGACGGAGACATTCAGTACTTC.

This chain uses TRBV7-3 with TRBJ2-2; 7 bases map to TRBD2. Germline V gene data show CDR1 as SGHTA and CDR2 as FQGTGA. J lost 4 bases, V lost 5 bases, and 7 bases had no gene match. This CDR3 contains 15 residues. CDR3 region: CASSPREDGTGELFF. The CDR3, as DNA: TGTGCCAGCAGCCCACGGGAGGATGGCACCGGGGAGCTGTTTTTT.

CDR3 DNA sequence: TGTGCCAGCAGCCCTACCAACCATGCCACCGGCTACGAGCAGTACTTC. It specifies CASSPTNHATGYEQYF. The V call is TRBV7-6, the J call TRBJ2-7; D is undetermined. Per germline, CDR1 SGHVS and CDR2 FNYEAQ. There are 16 residues in the CDR3. V was cut by 5 bases and J by 3 bases, with 20 bases left in between.

The rearrangement joins TRBV30 to TRBJ1-1, with D hard to call. CDR3 size: 13 residues. CDR1 and CDR2 (germline): GTSNPN, SVGIG (reference sequence). Trimming shortened V by 2 bases and J by 2 bases, and 9 bases separated the two germline ends. CDR3 bases: TGTGCCTGGAGTCGGAGTCATAACACTGAAGCTTTCTTT. Its protein product is CAWSRSHNTEAFF.

The chain joins TRBV25-1 to TRBJ1-6; 8 nucleotides match TRBD1. Germline CDR1 is MGHDK and CDR2 is SYGVNS. Losses at the gene ends were 4 bases for V and 1 base for J; bases not matched to a gene: 6. This CDR3 has 17 amino acids. The DNA of the CDR3 is TGTGCCAGCAGTGCCGGACAGGGCACGTCCTATAATTCACCCCTCCACTTT. Translation gives CASSAGQGTSYNSPLHF. The entire variable domain, with the rest obtained from reference TRBV25-1 and TRBJ1-6, is as follows: EADIYQTPRYLVIGTGKKITLECSQTMGHDKMYWYQQDPGMELHLIHYSYGVNSTEKGDLSSESTVSRIRTEHFPLTLESARPSHTSQYLCASSAGQGTSYNSPLHFGNGTRLTVT.

The chain combines TRBV5-1 with TRBJ2-1; tentative D call: TRBD2 (6 bases). The length of the CDR3 is 15 residues. CDR1 is SGHRS, CDR2 YFSETQ, per germline. V lost 3 bases to trimming and J lost 8 bases, with 18 bases between them. The CDR3 sequence is CASSSDLARGDEQFF. CDR3 in DNA: TGCGCCAGCAGCTCCGATCTAGCGAGAGGCGATGAGCAGTTCTTC.

V is TRBV2 and J is TRBJ2-1; D call uncertain. V was shortened by 4 bases and J by 9 bases, with 10 bases between the two germline ends. The CDR3 is 12 residues long. Germline loops: CDR1 SNHLY, CDR2 FYNNEI. The CDR3, as DNA: TGTGCCAGCAGTGGAGCCCTTGTTGAGCAGTTCTTC. Protein sequence: CASSGALVEQFF.

This clone appeared once. The chain uses TRBV5-6 and TRBJ2-7, with a tentative D call TRBD2 (5 bases). The V and J ends lost 0 bases and 6 bases respectively, with 7 bases between them. CDR1 SGHDT and CDR2 YYEEEE come from the germline V gene. The CDR3 contains 12 residues. CDR3 in DNA: TGTGCCAGCAGCTTGGTACGGGGCGAGCAGTACTTC. Amino acid sequence: CASSLVRGEQYF.

The chain links TRBV18 to TRBJ1-1, with D perhaps TRBD1 (5 bases). The germline V and J ends were trimmed by 5 bases and 3 bases, with 19 bases remaining between them. Germline V CDR1 and CDR2: KGHSH, LQKENI. The CDR3 sequence is 16 residues long. The CDR3 DNA reads TGTGCCAGCTCAACTACAGTTTGGGGCCATGACACTGAAGCTTTCTTT. Encoded protein: CASSTTVWGHDTEAFF.

In its sample, this clone was seen once. V usage is TRBV7-2 and J usage is TRBJ2-1, with D possibly matching TRBD1 (6 bases). V was clipped by 0 bases and J by 1 base, with 10 bases between them. This CDR3 region has 16 residues. Germline loops: CDR1 SGHTA, CDR2 FQGNSA. CDR3 DNA: TGTGCCAGCAGCTTAGCACAGGGTGTATCCTACAATGAGCAGTTCTTC. It specifies CASSLAQGVSYNEQFF.

V gene TRBV7-2 combines with J gene TRBJ2-7; 8 bases are shared with TRBD1. The CDR3 runs to 16 residues. Germline loops: CDR1 SGHTA, CDR2 FQGNSA. V shed 3 bases, J shed 9 bases, and the junction held 16 bases outside the gene matches. CDR3 amino acids: CASSLDRAGFLKGQYF. The CDR3 coding sequence is TGTGCCAGCAGCTTGGACAGGGCAGGATTTCTCAAAGGGCAGTACTTC.

This clone showed up just once. The chain links TRBV7-9 to TRBJ2-1; 10 bases align to TRBD2. CDR1 SEHNR and CDR2 FQNEAQ come from the germline V gene (reference sequence). The CDR3 is 17 residues long. Germline trimming cut 1 base from V and 5 bases from J; bases unmatched to any gene: 8. In DNA form, the CDR3 reads TGTGCCAGCAGCTTAGTGGTCCTAGCGGGGGTCCACAATGAGCAGTTCTTC. It specifies CASSLVVLAGVHNEQFF.

This clone was counted a single time. The chain carries TRBV25-1 and TRBJ2-5; TRBD1 is a possible D gene (7 bases). The CDR3 totals 15 residues. The germline V gene encodes CDR1 MGHDK and CDR2 SYGVNS. Trimming pared 4 bases from V and 5 bases from J, leaving 17 bases between. This chain's CDR3 is CASSVEGAPAETQYF. In nucleotides, the CDR3 is TGTGCCAGCAGTGTGGAGGGGGCGCCGGCGGAGACCCAGTACTTC.